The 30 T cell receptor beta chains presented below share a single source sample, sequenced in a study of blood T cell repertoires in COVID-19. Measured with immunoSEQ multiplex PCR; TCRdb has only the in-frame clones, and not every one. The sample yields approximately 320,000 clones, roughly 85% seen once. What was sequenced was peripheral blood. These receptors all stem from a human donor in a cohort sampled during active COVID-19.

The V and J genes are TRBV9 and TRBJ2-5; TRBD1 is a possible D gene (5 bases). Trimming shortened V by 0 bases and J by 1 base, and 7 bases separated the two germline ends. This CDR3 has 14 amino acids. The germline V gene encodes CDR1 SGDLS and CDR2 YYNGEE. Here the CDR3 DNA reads TGTGCCAGCAGCGTAGAGGGGATCCAAGAGACCCAGTACTTC. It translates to CASSVEGIQETQYF.

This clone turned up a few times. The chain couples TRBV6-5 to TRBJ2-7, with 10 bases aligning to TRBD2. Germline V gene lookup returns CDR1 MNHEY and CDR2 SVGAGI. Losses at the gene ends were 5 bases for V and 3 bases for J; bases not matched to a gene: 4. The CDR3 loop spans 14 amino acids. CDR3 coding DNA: TGTGCCAGCAGTCCAACTAGCGGGGACTACGAGCAGTACTTC. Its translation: CASSPTSGDYEQYF.

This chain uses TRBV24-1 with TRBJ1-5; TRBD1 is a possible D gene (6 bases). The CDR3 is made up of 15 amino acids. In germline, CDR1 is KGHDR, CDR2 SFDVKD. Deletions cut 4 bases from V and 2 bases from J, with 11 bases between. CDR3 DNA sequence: TGTGCCACCAGTGAGGGGGCCTTGGGCAATCAGCCCCAGCATTTT. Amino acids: CATSEGALGNQPQHF.

The CDR3, as DNA: TGTGCCAGCTCACCAGGCACGCCGGGTGAAGCTTTCTTT. It encodes CASSPGTPGEAFF. This chain links TRBV18 with TRBJ1-1, with D unresolved. The V gene lost 2 bases and the J gene lost 7 bases, with 11 bases spanning the gap. CDR3 length: 13 amino acids. Germline CDR1 is KGHSH and CDR2 is LQKENI.

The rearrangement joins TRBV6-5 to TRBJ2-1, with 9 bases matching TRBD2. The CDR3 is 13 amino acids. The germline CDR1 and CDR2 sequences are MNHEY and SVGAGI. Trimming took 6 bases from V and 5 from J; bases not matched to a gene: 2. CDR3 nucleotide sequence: TGTGCCAGCAGCGGGACTAGCCACAATGAGCAGTTCTTC. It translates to CASSGTSHNEQFF.

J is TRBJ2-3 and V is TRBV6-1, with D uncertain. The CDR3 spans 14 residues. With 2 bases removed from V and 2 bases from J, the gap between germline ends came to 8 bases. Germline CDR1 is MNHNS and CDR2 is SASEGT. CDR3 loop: CASSELRSTDTQYF. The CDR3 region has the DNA TGTGCCAGCAGTGAATTACGGTCCACAGATACGCAGTATTTT.

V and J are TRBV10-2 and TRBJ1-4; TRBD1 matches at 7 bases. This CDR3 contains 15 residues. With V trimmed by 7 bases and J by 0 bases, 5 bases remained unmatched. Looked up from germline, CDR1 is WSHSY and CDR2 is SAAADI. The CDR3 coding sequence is TGCGCCAGCAAGGGACAGTTAACAACTAATGAAAAACTGTTTTTT. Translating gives CASKGQLTTNEKLFF.

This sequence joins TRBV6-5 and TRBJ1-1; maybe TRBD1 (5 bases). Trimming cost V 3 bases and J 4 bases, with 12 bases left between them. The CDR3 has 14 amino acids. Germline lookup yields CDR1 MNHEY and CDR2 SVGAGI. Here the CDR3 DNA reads TGTGCCAGCAGTTATCAGGGAAGGGTCACTGAAGCTTTCTTT. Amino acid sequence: CASSYQGRVTEAFF.

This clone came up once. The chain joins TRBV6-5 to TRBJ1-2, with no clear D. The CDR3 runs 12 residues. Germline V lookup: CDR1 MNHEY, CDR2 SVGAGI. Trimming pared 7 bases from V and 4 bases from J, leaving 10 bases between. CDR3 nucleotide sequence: TGTGCCAGCACCCACGAGAGCTATGGCTACACCTTC. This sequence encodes CASTHESYGYTF.

The DNA of the CDR3 is TGTGCCCTGAGGATCGGGGGGACTAGCACAGATACGCAGTATTTT. Protein sequence: CALRIGGTSTDTQYF. The genes are TRBV2 and TRBJ2-3; 7 positions agree with TRBD2. Losses at the gene ends were 11 bases for V and 0 bases for J; bases not matched to a gene: 11. The CDR3 runs 15 residues. The germline V gene encodes CDR1 SNHLY and CDR2 FYNNEI.

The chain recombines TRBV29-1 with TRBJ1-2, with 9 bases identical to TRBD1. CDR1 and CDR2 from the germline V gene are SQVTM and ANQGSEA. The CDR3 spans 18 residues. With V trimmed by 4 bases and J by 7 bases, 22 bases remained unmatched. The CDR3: CSVGTPGTGWKGGRGYTF. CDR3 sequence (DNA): TGCAGCGTTGGAACTCCCGGGACAGGGTGGAAGGGCGGTCGTGGCTACACCTTC. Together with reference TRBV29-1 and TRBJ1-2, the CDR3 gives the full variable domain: SAVISQKPSRDICQRGTSLTIQCQVDSQVTMMFWYRQQPGQSLTLIATANQGSEATYESGFVIDKFPISRPNLTFSTLTVSNMSPEDSSIYLCSVGTPGTGWKGGRGYTFGSGTRLTVV.

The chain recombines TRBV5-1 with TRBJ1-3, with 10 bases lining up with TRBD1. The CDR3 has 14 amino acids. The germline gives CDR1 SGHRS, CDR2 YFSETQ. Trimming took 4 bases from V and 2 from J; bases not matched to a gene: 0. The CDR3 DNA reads TGCGCCAGCAGCGACAGGGGGCCTGGAAACACCATATATTTT. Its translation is CASSDRGPGNTIYF. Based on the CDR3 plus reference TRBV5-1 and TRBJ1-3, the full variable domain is KAGVTQTPRYLIKTRGQQVTLSCSPISGHRSVSWYQQTPGQGLQFLFEYFSETQRNKGNFPGRFSGRQFSNSRSEMNVSTLELGDSALYLCASSDRGPGNTIYFGEGSWLTVV.

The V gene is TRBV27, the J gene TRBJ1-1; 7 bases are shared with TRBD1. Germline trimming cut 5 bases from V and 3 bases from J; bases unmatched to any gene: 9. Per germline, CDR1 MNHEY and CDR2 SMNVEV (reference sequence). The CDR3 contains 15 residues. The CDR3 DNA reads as TGTGCCAGCAGTACGCCGGGACAGAGCCACACTGAAGCTTTCTTT. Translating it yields CASSTPGQSHTEAFF.

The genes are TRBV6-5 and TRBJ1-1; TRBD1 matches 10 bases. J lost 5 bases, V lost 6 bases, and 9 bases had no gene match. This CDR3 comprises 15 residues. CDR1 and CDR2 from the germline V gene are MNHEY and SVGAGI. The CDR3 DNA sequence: TGTGCCAGCAGATTGTCCCGGGACAGGGGAACTGAAGCTTTCTTT. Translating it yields CASRLSRDRGTEAFF.

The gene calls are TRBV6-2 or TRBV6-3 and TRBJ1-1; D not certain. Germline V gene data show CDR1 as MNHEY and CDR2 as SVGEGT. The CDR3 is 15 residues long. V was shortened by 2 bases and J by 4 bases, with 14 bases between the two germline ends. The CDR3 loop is CASSYPVEGSTEAFF. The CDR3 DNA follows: TGTGCCAGCAGTTACCCGGTGGAGGGTTCCACTGAAGCTTTCTTT.

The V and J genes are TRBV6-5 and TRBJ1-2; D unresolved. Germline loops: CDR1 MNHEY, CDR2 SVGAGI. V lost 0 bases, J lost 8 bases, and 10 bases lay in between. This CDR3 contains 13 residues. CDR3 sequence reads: CASSYSRGSGYTF. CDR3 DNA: TGTGCCAGCAGTTACTCAAGAGGGTCCGGCTACACCTTC.

Written as DNA, the CDR3 is TGTGCCAGCCCGGGCGGGGGGAAGAAGTTCTTC. Translated: CASPGGGKKFF. V gene TRBV2 combines with J gene TRBJ2-1; 8 nucleotides line up with TRBD2. This CDR3 spans 11 amino acids. Germline V gene lookup returns CDR1 SNHLY and CDR2 FYNNEI. V lost 8 bases to trimming and J lost 14 bases; unmatched junction nucleotides: 8. The full variable domain, rest sourced from reference TRBV2 and TRBJ2-1, is EPEVTQTPSHQVTQMGQEVILRCVPISNHLYFYWYRQILGQKVEFLVSFYNNEISEKSEIFDDQFSVERPDGSNFTLKIRSTKLEDSAMYFCASPGGGKKFFGPGTRLTVL.

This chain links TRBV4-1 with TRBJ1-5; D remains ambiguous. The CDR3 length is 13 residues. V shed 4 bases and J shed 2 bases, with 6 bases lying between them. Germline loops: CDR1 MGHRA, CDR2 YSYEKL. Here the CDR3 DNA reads TGCGCCAGCAGCCGGGCAGGCAATCAGCCCCAGCATTTT. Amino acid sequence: CASSRAGNQPQHF.

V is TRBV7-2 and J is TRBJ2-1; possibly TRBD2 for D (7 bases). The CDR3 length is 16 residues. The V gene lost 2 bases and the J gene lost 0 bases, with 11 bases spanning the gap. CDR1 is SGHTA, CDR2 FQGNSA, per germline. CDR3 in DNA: TGTGCCAGCAGCTTACCGCGGGGGCCCTCCTACAATGAGCAGTTCTTC. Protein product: CASSLPRGPSYNEQFF.

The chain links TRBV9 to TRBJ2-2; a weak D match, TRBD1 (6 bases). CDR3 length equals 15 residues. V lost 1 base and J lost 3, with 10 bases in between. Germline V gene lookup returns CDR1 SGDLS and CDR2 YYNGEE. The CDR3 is CASSVIRGDTGELFF. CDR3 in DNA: TGTGCCAGCAGCGTAATCAGGGGAGACACCGGGGAGCTGTTTTTT.

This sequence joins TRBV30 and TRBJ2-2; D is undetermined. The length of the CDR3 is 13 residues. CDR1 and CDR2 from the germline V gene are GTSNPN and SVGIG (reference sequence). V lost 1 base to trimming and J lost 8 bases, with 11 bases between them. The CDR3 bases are TGTGCCTGGAGTGGTCTAGACCGAGGGGAGCTGTTTTTT. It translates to CAWSGLDRGELFF.

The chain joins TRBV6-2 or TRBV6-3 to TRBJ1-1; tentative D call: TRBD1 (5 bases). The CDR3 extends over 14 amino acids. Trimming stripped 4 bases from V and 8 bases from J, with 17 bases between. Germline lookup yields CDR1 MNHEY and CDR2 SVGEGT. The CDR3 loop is CASSSLGPPPEAFF. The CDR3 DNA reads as TGTGCCAGCAGTTCCCTGGGGCCTCCTCCGGAAGCTTTCTTT.

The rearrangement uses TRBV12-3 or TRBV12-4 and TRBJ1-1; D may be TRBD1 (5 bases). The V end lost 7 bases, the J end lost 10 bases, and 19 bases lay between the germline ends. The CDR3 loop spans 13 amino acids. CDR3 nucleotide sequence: TGTGCCAGCACCAACCTTGGCTTGGGGGGAGCTTTCTTT. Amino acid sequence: CASTNLGLGGAFF.

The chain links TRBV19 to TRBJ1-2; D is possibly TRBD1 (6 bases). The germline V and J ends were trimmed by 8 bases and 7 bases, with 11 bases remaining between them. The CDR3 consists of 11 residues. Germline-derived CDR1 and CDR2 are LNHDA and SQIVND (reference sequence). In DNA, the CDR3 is TGTGCCAGTTATACAGGGAGTGGCTACACCTTC. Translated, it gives CASYTGSGYTF.

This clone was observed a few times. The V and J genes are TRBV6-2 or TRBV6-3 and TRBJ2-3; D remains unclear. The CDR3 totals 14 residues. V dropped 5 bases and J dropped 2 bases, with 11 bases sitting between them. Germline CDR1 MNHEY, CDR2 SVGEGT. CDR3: CASSILFPTDTQYF. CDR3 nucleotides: TGTGCCAGCAGTATACTCTTCCCCACAGATACGCAGTATTTT.

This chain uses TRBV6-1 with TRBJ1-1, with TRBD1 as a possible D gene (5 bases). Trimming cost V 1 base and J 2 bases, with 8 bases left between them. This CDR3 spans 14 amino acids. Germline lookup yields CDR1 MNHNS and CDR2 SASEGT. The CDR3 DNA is TGTGCCAGCAGTGAAGGGGGCCATAACACTGAAGCTTTCTTT. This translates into CASSEGGHNTEAFF.

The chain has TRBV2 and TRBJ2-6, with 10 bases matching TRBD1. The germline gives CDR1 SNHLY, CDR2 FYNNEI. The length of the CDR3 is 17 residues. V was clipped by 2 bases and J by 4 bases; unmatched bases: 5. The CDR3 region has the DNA TGTGCCAGCAGTGAAAGGGACAGGGGAGCGGGGGCCAACGTCCTGACTTTC. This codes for CASSERDRGAGANVLTF.

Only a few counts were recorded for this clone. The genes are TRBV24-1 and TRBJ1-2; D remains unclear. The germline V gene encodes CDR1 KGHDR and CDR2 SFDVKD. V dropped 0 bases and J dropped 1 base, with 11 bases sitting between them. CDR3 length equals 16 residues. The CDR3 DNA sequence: TGTGCCACCAGTGATTTGCTGCGGGTTGGTAACTATGGCTACACCTTC. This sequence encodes CATSDLLRVGNYGYTF.

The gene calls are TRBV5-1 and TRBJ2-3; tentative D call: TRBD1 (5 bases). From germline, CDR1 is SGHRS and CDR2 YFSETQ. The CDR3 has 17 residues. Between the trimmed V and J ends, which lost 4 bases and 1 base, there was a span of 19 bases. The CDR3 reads CASSHQKGVWGTDTQYF. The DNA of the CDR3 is TGCGCCAGCAGCCACCAAAAAGGGGTCTGGGGCACAGATACGCAGTATTTT. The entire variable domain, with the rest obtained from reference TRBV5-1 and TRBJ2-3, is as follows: KAGVTQTPRYLIKTRGQQVTLSCSPISGHRSVSWYQQTPGQGLQFLFEYFSETQRNKGNFPGRFSGRQFSNSRSEMNVSTLELGDSALYLCASSHQKGVWGTDTQYFGPGTRLTVL.

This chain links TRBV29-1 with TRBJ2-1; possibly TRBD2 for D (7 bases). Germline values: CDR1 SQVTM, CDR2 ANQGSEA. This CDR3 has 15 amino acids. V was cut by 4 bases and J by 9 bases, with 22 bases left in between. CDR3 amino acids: CSVVRGANGYGEQFF. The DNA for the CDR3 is TGCAGCGTTGTACGGGGGGCAAATGGGTACGGTGAGCAGTTCTTC.